Below are 9 T cell receptor beta chains sequenced from a single sample in a study of blood T cell repertoires in COVID-19. Only in-frame clones appear in the TCRdb table, and some are missing; sequencing was by immunoSEQ multiplex PCR. The data show 70,000 to 90,000 clones, around 90% seen once. Sequencing was performed on peripheral blood. The origin of the receptors is a human donor in a cohort sampled during active COVID-19.

This chain uses TRBV6-2 or TRBV6-3 with TRBJ2-3, with D possibly being TRBD1 (5 bases). From germline, CDR1 is MNHEY and CDR2 SVGEGT. CDR3 length: 16 residues. Deletions cut 2 bases from V and 5 bases from J, with 17 bases between. The CDR3 DNA sequence: TGTGCCAGCAGTTACCCGGCAGGGCGCACTTTAGATACGCAGTATTTT. Residues: CASSYPAGRTLDTQYF.

The chain combines TRBV3-1 (or the pseudogene TRBV3-2) with TRBJ2-7; tentative D call: TRBD2 (6 bases). The CDR3 covers 15 residues. V lost 0 bases and J lost 8, with 17 bases in between. The germline CDR1 and CDR2 sequences are LGHDT and YNNKEL (reference sequence). Here the CDR3 DNA reads TGTGCCAGCAGCCAAGAAGAACCTGGAGGGTCGAAGCAGTACTTC. As protein: CASSQEEPGGSKQYF.

This clone has only one observation. The CDR3 reads CASSLGAGASTDTQYF. As DNA, the CDR3 is TGTGCCAGCAGCTTAGGAGCGGGGGCTAGCACAGATACGCAGTATTTT. The chain employs TRBV11-3 and TRBJ2-3, with 8 bases aligning to TRBD2. The CDR3 is 16 residues long. The germline gives CDR1 SGHNT, CDR2 YENEEA. The J segment lost 0 bases and the V segment lost 1 base, leaving 3 bases of the junction unmatched. The full variable domain, its missing parts supplied by reference TRBV11-3 and TRBJ2-3, is EAGVVQSPRYKIIEKKQPVAFWCNPISGHNTLYWYLQNLGQGPELLIRYENEEAVDDSQLPKDRFSAERLKGVDSTLKIQPAELGDSAVYLCASSLGAGASTDTQYFGPGTRLTVL.

J is TRBJ2-5 and V is TRBV7-2; D is ambiguous. Per the germline V gene, CDR1 is SGHTA and CDR2 is FQGNSA. Trimming removed 2 bases from V and 5 bases from J, with 9 bases in between. The CDR3 is made up of 13 amino acids. CDR3 amino acids: CASSLSPRETQYF. CDR3 in DNA: TGTGCCAGCAGCTTATCACCGCGGGAGACCCAGTACTTC.

The chain employs TRBV30 and TRBJ2-5; TRBD2 agrees at 15 bases. V was clipped by 2 bases and J by 2 bases; unmatched bases: 3. Germline V gene lookup returns CDR1 GTSNPN and CDR2 SVGIG (reference sequence). This CDR3 has 16 residues. CDR3 in DNA: TGTGCCTGGAGTAAAGGACTAGCGGGGGGGCAAGAGACCCAGTACTTC. It encodes CAWSKGLAGGQETQYF.

This rearrangement joins TRBV27 to TRBJ2-7; 10 positions match TRBD2. The CDR3 has 13 amino acids. V lost 6 bases and J lost 5; bases outside the gene matches: 4. Germline CDR1 reads MNHEY; CDR2 reads SMNVEV (reference sequence). For the CDR3, the DNA is TGTGCCAGCAGACGAGCGGGGGGGGACGAGCAGTACTTC. Translation gives CASRRAGGDEQYF.

The chain carries TRBV7-9 and TRBJ1-4; D perhaps matches TRBD1 (5 bases). Deletions cut 7 bases from V and 7 bases from J, with 13 bases between. The V gene's germline CDR1 is SEHNR and CDR2 FQNEAQ (reference sequence). The CDR3 length is 13 residues. In DNA, the CDR3 is TGTGCCAGCACCCCCGGGGGGGTTGAAAAACTGTTTTTT. It translates to CASTPGGVEKLFF.

The V and J genes are TRBV6-5 and TRBJ1-2; TRBD1 agrees at 7 bases. The CDR3 is 15 amino acids. Germline V gene data show CDR1 as MNHEY and CDR2 as SVGAGI. The V segment lost 5 bases and the J segment 1 base; nucleotides outside the gene matches: 7. CDR3 sequence reads: CASSKEAGGNYGYTF. DNA of the CDR3: TGTGCCAGCAGTAAGGAGGCAGGGGGTAACTATGGCTACACCTTC.

CDR3 amino acids: CASSYLAGGFQETQYF. In nucleotides, the CDR3 is TGTGCCAGCAGTTACCTAGCGGGGGGCTTCCAAGAGACCCAGTACTTC. The chain couples TRBV6-5 to TRBJ2-5; 11 bases align to TRBD2. Germline CDR1 and CDR2: MNHEY and SVGAGI. The CDR3 spans 16 residues. With V trimmed by 2 bases and J by 1 base, 3 bases remained unmatched.